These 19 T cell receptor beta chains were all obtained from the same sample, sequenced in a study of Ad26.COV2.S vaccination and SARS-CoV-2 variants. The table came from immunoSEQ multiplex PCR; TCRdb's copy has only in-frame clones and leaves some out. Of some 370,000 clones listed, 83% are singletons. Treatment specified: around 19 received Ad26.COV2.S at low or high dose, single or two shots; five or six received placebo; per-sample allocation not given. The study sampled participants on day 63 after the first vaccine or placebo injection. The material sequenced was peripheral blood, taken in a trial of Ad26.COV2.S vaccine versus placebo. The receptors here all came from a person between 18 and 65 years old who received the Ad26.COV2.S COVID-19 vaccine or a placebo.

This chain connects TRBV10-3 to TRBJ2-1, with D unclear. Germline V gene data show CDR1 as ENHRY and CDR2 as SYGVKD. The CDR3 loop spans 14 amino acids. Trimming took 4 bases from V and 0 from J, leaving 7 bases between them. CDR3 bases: TGTGCCATCAGTGGACCGATCTCCTACAATGAGCAGTTCTTC. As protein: CAISGPISYNEQFF.

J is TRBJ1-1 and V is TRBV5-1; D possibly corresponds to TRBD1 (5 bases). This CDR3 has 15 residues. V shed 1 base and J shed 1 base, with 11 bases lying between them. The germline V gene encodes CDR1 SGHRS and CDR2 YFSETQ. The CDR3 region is CASSLFGGTNTEAFF. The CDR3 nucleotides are TGCGCCAGCAGCTTGTTCGGAGGGACGAACACTGAAGCTTTCTTT.

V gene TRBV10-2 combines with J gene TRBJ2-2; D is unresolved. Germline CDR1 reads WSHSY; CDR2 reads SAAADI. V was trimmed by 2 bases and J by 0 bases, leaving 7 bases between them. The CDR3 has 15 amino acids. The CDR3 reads CASSETDPNTGELFF. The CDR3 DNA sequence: TGCGCCAGCAGTGAGACCGACCCGAACACCGGGGAGCTGTTTTTT.

This CDR3 reads CASSLGDSLLAKNIQYF. CDR3 DNA sequence: TGCGCCAGCAGCTTGGGGGACAGCCTCCTAGCCAAAAACATTCAGTACTTC. This chain joins TRBV5-1 and TRBJ2-4; 7 positions match TRBD1. Looked up from germline, CDR1 is SGHRS and CDR2 is YFSETQ. V shed 0 bases and J 0 bases; nucleotides not matched to a gene: 6. This CDR3 is 17 amino acids long.

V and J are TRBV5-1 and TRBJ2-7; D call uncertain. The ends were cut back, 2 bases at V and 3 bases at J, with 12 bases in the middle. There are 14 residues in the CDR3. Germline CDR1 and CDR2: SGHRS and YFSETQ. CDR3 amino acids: CASSFRASFYEQYF. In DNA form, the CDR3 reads TGCGCCAGCAGCTTCCGGGCTTCATTCTACGAGCAGTACTTC.

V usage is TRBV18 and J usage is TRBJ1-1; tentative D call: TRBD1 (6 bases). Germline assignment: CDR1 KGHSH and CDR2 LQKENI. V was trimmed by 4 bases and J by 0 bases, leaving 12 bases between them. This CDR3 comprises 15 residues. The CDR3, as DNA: TGTGCCAGCTCACAAACCGGGACATTGAACACTGAAGCTTTCTTT. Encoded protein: CASSQTGTLNTEAFF.

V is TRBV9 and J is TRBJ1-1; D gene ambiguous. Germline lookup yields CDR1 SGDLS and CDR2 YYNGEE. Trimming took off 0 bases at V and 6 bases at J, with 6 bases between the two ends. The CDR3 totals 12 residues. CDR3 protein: CASSVGNAEAFF. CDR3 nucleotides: TGTGCCAGCAGCGTAGGTAACGCTGAAGCTTTCTTT.

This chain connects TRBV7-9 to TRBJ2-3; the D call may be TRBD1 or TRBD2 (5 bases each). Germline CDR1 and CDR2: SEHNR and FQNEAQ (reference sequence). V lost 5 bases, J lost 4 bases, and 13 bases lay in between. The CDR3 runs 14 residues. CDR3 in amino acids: CASSQQTGPDTQYF. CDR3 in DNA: TGTGCCAGCAGCCAACAAACGGGGCCAGATACGCAGTATTTT.

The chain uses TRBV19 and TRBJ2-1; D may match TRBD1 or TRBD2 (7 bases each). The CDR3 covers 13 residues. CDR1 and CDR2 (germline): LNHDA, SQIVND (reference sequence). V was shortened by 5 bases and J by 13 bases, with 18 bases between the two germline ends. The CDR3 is CASSPPGGTIQFF. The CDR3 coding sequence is TGTGCCAGTAGTCCTCCAGGGGGGACTATTCAGTTCTTC.

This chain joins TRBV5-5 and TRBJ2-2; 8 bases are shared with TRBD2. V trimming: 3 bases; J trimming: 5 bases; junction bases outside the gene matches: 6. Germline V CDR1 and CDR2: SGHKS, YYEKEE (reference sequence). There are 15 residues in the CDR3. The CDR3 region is CASSSPGLDTGELFF. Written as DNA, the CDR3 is TGTGCCAGCAGCTCACCGGGACTAGATACCGGGGAGCTGTTTTTT.

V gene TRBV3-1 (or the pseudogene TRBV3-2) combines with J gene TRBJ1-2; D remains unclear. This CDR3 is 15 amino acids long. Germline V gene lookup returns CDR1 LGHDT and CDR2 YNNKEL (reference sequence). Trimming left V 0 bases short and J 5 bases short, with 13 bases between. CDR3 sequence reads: CASSQDQSVVYGYTF. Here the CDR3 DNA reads TGTGCCAGCAGCCAAGATCAAAGCGTTGTGTATGGCTACACCTTC.

The CDR3 loop reads CASSNDHRWLGPQHF. The CDR3 bases are TGTGCCAGTAGTAACGACCACCGTTGGTTGGGGCCCCAGCATTTT. The rearrangement joins TRBV19 to TRBJ1-5; no clear D. The CDR3 loop spans 15 amino acids. Germline values: CDR1 LNHDA, CDR2 SQIVND (reference sequence). Trimming pared 4 bases from V and 9 bases from J, leaving 19 bases between.

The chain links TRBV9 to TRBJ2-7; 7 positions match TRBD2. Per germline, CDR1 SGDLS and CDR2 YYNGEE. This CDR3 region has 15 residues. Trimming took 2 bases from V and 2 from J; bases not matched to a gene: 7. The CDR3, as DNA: TGTGCCAGCAGCGTTTCTGGCGGGGGAGCCTACGAGCAGTACTTC. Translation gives CASSVSGGGAYEQYF.

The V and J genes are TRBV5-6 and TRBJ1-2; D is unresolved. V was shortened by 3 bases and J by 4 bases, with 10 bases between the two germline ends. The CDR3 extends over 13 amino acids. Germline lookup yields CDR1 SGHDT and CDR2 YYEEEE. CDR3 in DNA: TGTGCCAGCAGCTCTCAGGATCTCTATGGCTACACCTTC. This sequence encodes CASSSQDLYGYTF.

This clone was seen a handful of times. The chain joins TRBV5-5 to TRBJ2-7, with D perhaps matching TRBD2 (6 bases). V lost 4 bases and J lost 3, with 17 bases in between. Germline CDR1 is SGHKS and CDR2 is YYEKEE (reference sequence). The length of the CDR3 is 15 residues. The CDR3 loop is CASSNWGGVVYEQYF. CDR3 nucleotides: TGTGCCAGCAGCAACTGGGGAGGTGTAGTCTACGAGCAGTACTTC.

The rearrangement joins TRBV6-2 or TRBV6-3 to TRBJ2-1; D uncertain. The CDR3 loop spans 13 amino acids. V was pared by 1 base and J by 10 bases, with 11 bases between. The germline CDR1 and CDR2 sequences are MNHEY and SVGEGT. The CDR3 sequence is CASSYLDPSEQFF. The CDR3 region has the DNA TGTGCCAGCAGTTACTTAGACCCAAGCGAGCAGTTCTTC.

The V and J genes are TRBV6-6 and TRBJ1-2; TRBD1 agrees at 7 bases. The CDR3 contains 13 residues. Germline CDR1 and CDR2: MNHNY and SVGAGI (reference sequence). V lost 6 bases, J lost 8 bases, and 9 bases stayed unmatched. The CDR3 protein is CASRTTGVLGYTF. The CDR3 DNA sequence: TGTGCCAGCAGGACCACAGGGGTCTTGGGCTACACCTTC.

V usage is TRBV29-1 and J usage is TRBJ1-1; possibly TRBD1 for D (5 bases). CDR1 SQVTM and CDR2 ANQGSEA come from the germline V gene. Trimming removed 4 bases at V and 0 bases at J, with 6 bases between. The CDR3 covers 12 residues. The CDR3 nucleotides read TGCAGCGTTGGACAGATGAACACTGAAGCTTTCTTT. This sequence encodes CSVGQMNTEAFF.

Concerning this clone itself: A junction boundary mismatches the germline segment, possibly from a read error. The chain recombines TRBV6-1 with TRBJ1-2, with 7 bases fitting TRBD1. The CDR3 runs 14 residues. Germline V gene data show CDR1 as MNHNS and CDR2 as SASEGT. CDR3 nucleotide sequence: TGTGCCAGCAGTAAAGCAGGGGGACCCCGAGGCTACACCTTC. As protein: CASSKAGGPRGYTF.